The present entry profiles one TCR beta chain with its context. These data come from a study of blood T cell repertoires in COVID-19. Assay used: immunoSEQ multiplex PCR; TCRdb lists only in-frame clones, some missing. The sample carries under 300,000 clones, 83% recorded once. Germline V gene lookup returns CDR1 SGHNT and CDR2 YYREEE (reference sequence). There are 15 residues in the CDR3. Trimming took off 4 bases at V and 1 base at J, with 13 bases between the two ends. Sequenced sample: peripheral blood. This clonotype was sampled from a man aged 60-69 years who had recovered from COVID-19. The chain links TRBV5-4 to TRBJ2-3, with D perhaps matching TRBD2 (7 bases). The CDR3, as DNA: TGTGCCAGCAGCCCCTCGGGGGGCGGCACAGATACGCAGTATTTT. It yields the protein CASSPSGGGTDTQYF.